This TCR beta chain was sequenced during a study of blood T cells in healthy people across ages. Looking at the study overall: Roughly one uniquely barcoded beta molecule per two T cells was captured.

Trimming pared 4 bases from V and 6 bases from J, leaving 18 bases between. CDR1 SGHDN and CDR2 FVKESK come from the germline V gene. This CDR3 region has 15 residues. The authors ran a second PCR of roughly 6 to 12 cycles using a sample-barcoded 5' primer and a J-beta primer mix. Each CDR3 protein is one row after TCRdb ran MiXCR on the 5' RACE reads. The sample contains hundreds of thousands of distinct CDR3 sequences, more than 40% of which appear only once. The chain carries TRBV14 and TRBJ1-1; D gene uncertain. This TCR came from a woman aged 60-75 years in good health. Material: blood. CDR3 protein: CASSLLGTGGAEAFF. CDR3 nucleotide sequence: TGTGCCAGCAGCCTCCTCGGTACGGGCGGCGCTGAAGCTTTCTTT.